This TCR beta chain comes out of a study of beta chain features in type 1 diabetes. Expressed TCRB transcripts were sequenced after all isolated RNA was converted to cDNA. Using immunoSEQ multiplex PCR, the repertoire was profiled, and TCRdb retains in-frame clones only, with some absent. Seen here are some 900,000 clones, 17% observed once, and the top ten hold 0.023%. The receptor was isolated from a woman younger than 30 in good health. The sample consisted of naive CD4+ T cells from blood.

The CDR3 region has the DNA TGTGTAACACCACTAGCGGGAGTAGCGGCCTACACAGATACGCAGTATTTT. This gives the protein CVTPLAGVAAYTDTQYF. V is TRBV13 and J is TRBJ2-3; 11 nucleotides align to TRBD2. The CDR3 consists of 17 residues. In germline, CDR1 is PRHDT, CDR2 FYEKMQ (reference sequence).